The clone carrying this T cell receptor beta chain has just a few counts. This sample was included in a study of neoadjuvant anti-PD-1 for oral cavity cancer. On the study more broadly: Patients mostly received three to four biweekly nivolumab doses at 3 mg/kg before surgery. Patients without progression received a fourth nivolumab dose around day 43, then surgical resection on days 50-56.

Data came from immunoSEQ multiplex PCR; TCRdb stores just in-frame clones and leaves some out. The sample shows 11,000 to 15,000 clones, roughly 70% of them seen only once. Specimen: PBMCs, collected before nivolumab (anti-PD-1) treatment. The sequence derives from a person aged 35-79 years with oral cavity squamous cell carcinoma.

The DNA of the CDR3 is TGTGCCAGCAGTCCCACCGGACAGGGCATGAACACTGAAGCTTTCTTT. Translation: CASSPTGQGMNTEAFF. This rearrangement joins TRBV6-6 to TRBJ1-1; 8 nucleotides align to TRBD1. The CDR3 is made up of 16 amino acids. The germline V gene has CDR1 MNHNY and CDR2 SVGAGI (reference sequence). The junction had 8 bases not matched to a gene; V was cut back by 5 bases and J by 0 bases.